The 18 T cell receptor beta chains reported below all come from one sample, sequenced in a study of T cells expressing NK-cell markers. From its re-call of the 5' RACE reads, TCRdb lists each CDR3 protein once, without DNA. Recorded for this sample: 250,000 or so distinct CDR3 sequences. Material: blood T cells: a sorted CD56 or NKG2C T cell subset, CD4+ or CD8+ T cells, or bulk PBMC T cells (not recorded which). These receptors all stem from a woman between 18 and 69 years old in good health.

The chain has TRBV29-1 and TRBJ1-5; TCRdb picks TRBD1, but there is no DNA to check that call. From germline, CDR1 is SQVTM and CDR2 ANQGSEA. CDR3 length equals 14 residues. CDR3 region: CSVPTGASNQPQHF.

CDR3 residues: CASSVRTSGFSYNEQFF. The chain uses TRBV9 and TRBJ2-1; the D call from TCRdb, TRBD2, cannot be confirmed without DNA. CDR3 size: 17 residues. Looked up from germline, CDR1 is SGDLS and CDR2 is YYNGEE. Supplemented by reference TRBV9 and TRBJ2-1, the full variable domain reads DSGVTQTPKHLITATGQRVTLRCSPRSGDLSVYWYQQSLDQGLQFLIQYYNGEERAKGNILERFSAQQFPDLHSELNLSSLELGDSALYFCASSVRTSGFSYNEQFFGPGTRLTVL.

Here the CDR3 reads CASSYGGVSGRINEQYF. The chain uses TRBV6-2 or TRBV6-3 and TRBJ2-7; TCRdb returns TRBD2, unconfirmable since there is no DNA. This CDR3 comprises 17 residues. The germline V gene encodes CDR1 MNHEY and CDR2 SVGEGT.

This rearrangement joins TRBV12-3 or TRBV12-4 to TRBJ2-2. The CDR3 covers 16 residues. The CDR3: CASSLRRRTNTGELFF.

V gene TRBV12-3 or TRBV12-4 combines with J gene TRBJ2-2; TCRdb names TRBD1, which stays unverified in the absence of DNA. The CDR3 has 13 amino acids. The CDR3 here is CASIGGGTGELFF.

This chain links TRBV5-6 with TRBJ2-2; TCRdb proposes TRBD1, but this gene call is untestable without DNA. Germline CDR1 reads SGHDT; CDR2 reads YYEEEE. CDR3 length: 14 residues. CDR3 loop: CASSPDRVNGELFF. Variable domain in full (rest from reference TRBV5-6 and TRBJ2-2): DAGVTQSPTHLIKTRGQQVTLRCSPKSGHDTVSWYQQALGQGPQFIFQYYEEEERQRGNFPDRFSGHQFPNYSSELNVNALLLGDSALYLCASSPDRVNGELFFGEGSRLTVL.

CDR3 residues: CSASGGVSYNEQFF. This chain connects TRBV20-1 to TRBJ2-1; no DNA is available, so the TRBD2 call from TCRdb remains unchecked. CDR1 DFQATT and CDR2 SNEGSKA come from the germline V gene (reference sequence). CDR3 length equals 14 residues.

CDR3: CASSLVYGSNEKLFF. The chain joins TRBV7-2 to TRBJ1-4. Per germline, CDR1 SGHTA and CDR2 FQGNSA. The CDR3 runs 15 residues.

V gene TRBV3-1 combines with J gene TRBJ1-3. CDR1 is LGHDT, CDR2 YNNKEL, per germline (reference sequence). This CDR3 is built from 13 residues. CDR3 protein: CASSVHSGNTIYF.

This chain connects TRBV3-1 to TRBJ1-1. Germline CDR1 and CDR2: LGHDT and YNNKEL (reference sequence). CDR3 length: 14 amino acids. CDR3 sequence reads: CASSLGVGNTEAFF.

The genes are TRBV18 and TRBJ2-3; TCRdb's assignment of TRBD2 cannot be checked, as there is no DNA. The CDR3 sequence is 14 residues long. Germline V CDR1 and CDR2: KGHSH, LQKENI. This CDR3 reads CASSPTSGVITQYF.

V and J are TRBV12-3 or TRBV12-4 and TRBJ1-5; the D gene TCRdb calls, TRBD1, cannot be checked with no DNA. This CDR3 is built from 16 residues. CDR3 region: CASSSTGARSNQPQHF.

The CDR3 loop is CASTPGKRNQPQHF. V usage is TRBV19 and J usage is TRBJ1-5; absent DNA, TCRdb's TRBD1 call cannot be checked. CDR3 length: 14 residues. Germline CDR1 and CDR2: LNHDA and SQIVND (reference sequence).

The V call is TRBV11-2, the J call TRBJ1-3; TCRdb picks TRBD1, but there is no DNA to check that call. Germline CDR1 reads SGHAT; CDR2 reads FQNNGV. There are 14 residues in the CDR3. The CDR3: CASSLAGAGNTIYF.

CDR3: CASSYSIRIGFF. The chain uses TRBV6-6 and TRBJ2-1. Germline assignment: CDR1 MNHNY and CDR2 SVGAGI (reference sequence). CDR3 length: 12 amino acids.

The chain links TRBV10-3 to TRBJ1-3; TCRdb's D gene call, TRBD1, goes unchecked for lack of DNA. Looked up from germline, CDR1 is ENHRY and CDR2 is SYGVKD. The CDR3 is 14 amino acids. The CDR3 loop reads CATHSGGIGNTIYF.

V gene TRBV6-1 combines with J gene TRBJ2-1; TCRdb indicates TRBD2, and absent DNA this call remains unverified. The CDR3 is 14 amino acids. Germline CDR1 MNHNS, CDR2 SASEGT. CDR3 residues: CASSAGGGHNEQFF.

The rearrangement links TRBV6-2 or TRBV6-3 to TRBJ2-2; absent DNA, TCRdb's TRBD1 call cannot be checked. CDR3 length: 16 amino acids. Germline V gene lookup returns CDR1 MNHEY and CDR2 SVGEGT. The CDR3 region is CASSYIRARLTGELFF.